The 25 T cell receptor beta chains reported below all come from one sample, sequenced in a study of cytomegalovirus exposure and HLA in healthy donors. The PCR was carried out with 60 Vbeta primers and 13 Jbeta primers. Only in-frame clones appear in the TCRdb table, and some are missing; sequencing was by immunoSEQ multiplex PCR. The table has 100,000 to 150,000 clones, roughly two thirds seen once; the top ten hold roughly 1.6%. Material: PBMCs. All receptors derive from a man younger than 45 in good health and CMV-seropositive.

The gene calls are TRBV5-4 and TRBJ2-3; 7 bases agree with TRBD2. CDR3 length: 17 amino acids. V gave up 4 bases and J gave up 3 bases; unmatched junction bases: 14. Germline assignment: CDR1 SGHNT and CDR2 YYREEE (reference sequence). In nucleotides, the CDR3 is TGTGCCAGCAGCCCGCCCGCAGGGAGGGGATCGACAGATACGCAGTATTTT. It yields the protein CASSPPAGRGSTDTQYF. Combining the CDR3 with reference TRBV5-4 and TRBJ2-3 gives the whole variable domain ETGVTQSPTHLIKTRGQQVTLRCSSQSGHNTVSWYQQALGQGPQFIFQYYREEENGRGNFPPRFSGLQFPNYSSELNVNALELDDSALYLCASSPPAGRGSTDTQYFGPGTRLTVL.

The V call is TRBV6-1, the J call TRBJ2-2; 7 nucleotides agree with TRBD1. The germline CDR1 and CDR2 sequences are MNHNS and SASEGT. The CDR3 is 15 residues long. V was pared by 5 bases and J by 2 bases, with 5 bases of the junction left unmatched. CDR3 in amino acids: CASSTGTANTGELFF. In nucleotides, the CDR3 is TGTGCCAGCAGTACCGGGACAGCTAACACCGGGGAGCTGTTTTTT.

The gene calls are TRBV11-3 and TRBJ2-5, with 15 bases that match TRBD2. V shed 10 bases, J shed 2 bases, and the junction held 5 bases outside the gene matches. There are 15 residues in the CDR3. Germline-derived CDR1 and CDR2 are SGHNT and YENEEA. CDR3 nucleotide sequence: TGTGCCACCGGACTAGCGGGAGGGGGGCAAGAGACCCAGTACTTC. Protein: CATGLAGGGQETQYF. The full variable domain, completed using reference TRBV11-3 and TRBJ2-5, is EAGVVQSPRYKIIEKKQPVAFWCNPISGHNTLYWYLQNLGQGPELLIRYENEEAVDDSQLPKDRFSAERLKGVDSTLKIQPAELGDSAVYLCATGLAGGGQETQYFGPGTRLLVL.

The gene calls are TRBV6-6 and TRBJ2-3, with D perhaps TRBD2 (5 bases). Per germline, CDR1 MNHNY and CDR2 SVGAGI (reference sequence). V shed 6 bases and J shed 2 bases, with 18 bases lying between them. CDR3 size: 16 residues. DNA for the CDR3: TGTGCCAGCAGAGCCCTTTGGCTAGCAGACACAGATACGCAGTATTTT. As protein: CASRALWLADTDTQYF.

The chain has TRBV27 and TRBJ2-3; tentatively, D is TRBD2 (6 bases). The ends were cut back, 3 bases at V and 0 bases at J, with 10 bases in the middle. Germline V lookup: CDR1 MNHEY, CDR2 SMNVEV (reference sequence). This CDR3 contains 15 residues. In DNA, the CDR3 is TGTGCCAGCAGTTTTGTAGCGGCTAGCACAGATACGCAGTATTTT. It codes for CASSFVAASTDTQYF.

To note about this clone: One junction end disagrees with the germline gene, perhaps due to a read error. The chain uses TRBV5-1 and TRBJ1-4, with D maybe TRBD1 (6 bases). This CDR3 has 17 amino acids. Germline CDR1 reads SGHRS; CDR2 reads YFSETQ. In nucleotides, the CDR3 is TGCGTCAGCAGCTATTACGGACAGCTCTCAACTAATGAAAAACTGTTTTTT. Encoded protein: CVSSYYGQLSTNEKLFF.

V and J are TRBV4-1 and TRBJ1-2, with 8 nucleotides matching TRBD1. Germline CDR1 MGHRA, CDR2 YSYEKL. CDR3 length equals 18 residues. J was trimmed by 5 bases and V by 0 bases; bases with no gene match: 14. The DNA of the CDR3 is TGCGCCAGCAGCCAAGATCTTCTCCGGACAGGGCCAAAATATGGCTACACCTTC. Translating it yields CASSQDLLRTGPKYGYTF.

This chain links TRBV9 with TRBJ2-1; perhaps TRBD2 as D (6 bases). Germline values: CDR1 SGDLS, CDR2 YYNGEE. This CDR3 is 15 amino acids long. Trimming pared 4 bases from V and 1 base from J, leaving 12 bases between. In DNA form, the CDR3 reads TGTGCCAGCAGCCCCGGGGGTAAGTCCTACAATGAGCAGTTCTTC. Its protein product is CASSPGGKSYNEQFF.

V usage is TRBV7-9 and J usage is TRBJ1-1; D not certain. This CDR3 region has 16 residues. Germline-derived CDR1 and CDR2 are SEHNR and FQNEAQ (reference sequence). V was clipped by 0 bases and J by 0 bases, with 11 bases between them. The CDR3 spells CASSLAFGGLNTEAFF. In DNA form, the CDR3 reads TGTGCCAGCAGCTTAGCGTTTGGAGGGTTGAACACTGAAGCTTTCTTT. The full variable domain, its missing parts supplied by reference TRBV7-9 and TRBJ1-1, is DTGVSQNPRHKITKRGQNVTFRCDPISEHNRLYWYRQTLGQGPEFLTYFQNEAQLEKSRLLSDRFSAERPKGSFSTLEIQRTEQGDSAMYLCASSLAFGGLNTEAFFGQGTRLTVV.

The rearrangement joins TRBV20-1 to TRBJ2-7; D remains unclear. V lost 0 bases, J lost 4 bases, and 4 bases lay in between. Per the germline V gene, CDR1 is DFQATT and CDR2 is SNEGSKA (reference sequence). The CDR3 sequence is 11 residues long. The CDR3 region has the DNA TGCAGTGCTAGAGATAATTACGAGCAGTACTTC. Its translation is CSARDNYEQYF.

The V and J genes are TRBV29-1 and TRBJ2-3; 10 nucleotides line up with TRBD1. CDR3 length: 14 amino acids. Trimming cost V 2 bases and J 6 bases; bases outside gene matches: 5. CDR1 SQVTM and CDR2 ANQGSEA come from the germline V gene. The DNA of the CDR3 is TGCAGCGTTGAAAGGGACAGGGGAACCGATACGCAGTATTTT. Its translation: CSVERDRGTDTQYF.

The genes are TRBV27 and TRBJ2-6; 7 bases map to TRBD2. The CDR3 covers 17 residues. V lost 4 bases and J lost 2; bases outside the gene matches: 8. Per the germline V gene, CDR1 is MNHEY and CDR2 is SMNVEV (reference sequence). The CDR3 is CASSSRIGRTGANVLTF. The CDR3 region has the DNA TGTGCCAGCAGTTCACGGATCGGGAGGACTGGGGCCAACGTCCTGACTTTC.

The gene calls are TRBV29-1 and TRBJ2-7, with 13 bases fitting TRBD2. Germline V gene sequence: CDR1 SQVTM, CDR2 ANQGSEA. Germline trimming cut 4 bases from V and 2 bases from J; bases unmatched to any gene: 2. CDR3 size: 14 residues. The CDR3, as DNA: TGCAGCGTTGGAGGACTAGCGGGAGCCTACGAGCAGTACTTC. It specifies CSVGGLAGAYEQYF.

The CDR3 region is CASSLEGDQPQHF. CDR3 nucleotide sequence: TGTGCCAGCAGCTTGGAAGGGGATCAGCCCCAGCATTTT. This chain links TRBV7-2 with TRBJ1-5; a possible D gene is TRBD1 (5 bases). The length of the CDR3 is 13 residues. Germline-derived CDR1 and CDR2 are SGHTA and FQGNSA. V was shortened by 3 bases and J by 5 bases, with 8 bases between the two germline ends.

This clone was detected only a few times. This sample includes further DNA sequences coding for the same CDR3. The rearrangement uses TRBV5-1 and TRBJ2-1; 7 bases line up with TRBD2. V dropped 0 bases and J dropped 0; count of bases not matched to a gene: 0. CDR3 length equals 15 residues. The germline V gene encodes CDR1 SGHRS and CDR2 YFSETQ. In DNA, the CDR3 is TGCGCCAGCAGCTTGGGGGGGGGCTCCTACAATGAGCAGTTCTTC. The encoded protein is CASSLGGGSYNEQFF.

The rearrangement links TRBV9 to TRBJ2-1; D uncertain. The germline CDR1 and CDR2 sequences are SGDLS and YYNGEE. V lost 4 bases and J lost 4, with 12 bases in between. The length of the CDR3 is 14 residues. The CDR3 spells CASSLQSAYNEQFF. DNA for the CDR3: TGTGCCAGCAGCCTCCAGAGCGCATACAATGAGCAGTTCTTC.

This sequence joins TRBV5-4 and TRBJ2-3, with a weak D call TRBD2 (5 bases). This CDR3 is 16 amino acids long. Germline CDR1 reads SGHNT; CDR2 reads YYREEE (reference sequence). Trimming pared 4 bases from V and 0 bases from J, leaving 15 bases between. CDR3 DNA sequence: TGTGCCAGCAGCCCGCCTAATCGACTAAGCACAGATACGCAGTATTTT. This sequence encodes CASSPPNRLSTDTQYF.

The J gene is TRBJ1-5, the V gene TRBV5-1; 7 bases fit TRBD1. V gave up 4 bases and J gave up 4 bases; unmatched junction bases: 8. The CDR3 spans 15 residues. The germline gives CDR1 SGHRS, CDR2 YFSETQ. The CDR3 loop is CASSPWDSMNQPQHF. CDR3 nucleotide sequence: TGCGCCAGCAGCCCCTGGGACAGTATGAATCAGCCCCAGCATTTT. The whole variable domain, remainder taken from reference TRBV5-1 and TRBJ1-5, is KAGVTQTPRYLIKTRGQQVTLSCSPISGHRSVSWYQQTPGQGLQFLFEYFSETQRNKGNFPGRFSGRQFSNSRSEMNVSTLELGDSALYLCASSPWDSMNQPQHFGDGTRLSIL.

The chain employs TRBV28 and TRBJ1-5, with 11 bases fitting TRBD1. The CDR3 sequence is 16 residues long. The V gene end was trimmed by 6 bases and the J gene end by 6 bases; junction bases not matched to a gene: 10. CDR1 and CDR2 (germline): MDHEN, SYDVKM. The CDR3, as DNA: TGTGCCAGCAGCATCCTTTGGACAGGGGGCTCTCAGCCCCAGCATTTT. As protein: CASSILWTGGSQPQHF.

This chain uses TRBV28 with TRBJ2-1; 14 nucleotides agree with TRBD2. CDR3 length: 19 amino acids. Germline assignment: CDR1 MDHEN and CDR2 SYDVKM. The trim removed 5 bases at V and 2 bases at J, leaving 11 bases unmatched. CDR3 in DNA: TGTGCCAGCAGTACCTTTAGGGGACTAGCGGGAGAGCCCTACAATGAGCAGTTCTTC. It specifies CASSTFRGLAGEPYNEQFF.

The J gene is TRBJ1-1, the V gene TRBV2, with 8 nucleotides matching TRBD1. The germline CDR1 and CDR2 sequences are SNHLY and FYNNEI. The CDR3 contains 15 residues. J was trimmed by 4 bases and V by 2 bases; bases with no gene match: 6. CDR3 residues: CASSERTGIFTEAFF. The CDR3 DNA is TGTGCCAGCAGTGAAAGGACAGGGATTTTCACTGAAGCTTTCTTT.

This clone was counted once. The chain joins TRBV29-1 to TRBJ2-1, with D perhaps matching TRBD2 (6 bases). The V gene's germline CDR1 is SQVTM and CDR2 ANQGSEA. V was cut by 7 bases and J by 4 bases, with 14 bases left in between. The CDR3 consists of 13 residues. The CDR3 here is CSARGKKYNEQFF. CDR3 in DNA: TGCAGCGCCCGGGGGAAGAAATACAATGAGCAGTTCTTC.

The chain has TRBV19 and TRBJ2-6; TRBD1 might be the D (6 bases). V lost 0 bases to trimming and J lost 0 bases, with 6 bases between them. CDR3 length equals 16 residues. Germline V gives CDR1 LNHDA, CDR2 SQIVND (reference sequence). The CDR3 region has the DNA TGTGCCAGTAGTATAGAAGGGGGCTCTGGGGCCAACGTCCTGACTTTC. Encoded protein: CASSIEGGSGANVLTF.

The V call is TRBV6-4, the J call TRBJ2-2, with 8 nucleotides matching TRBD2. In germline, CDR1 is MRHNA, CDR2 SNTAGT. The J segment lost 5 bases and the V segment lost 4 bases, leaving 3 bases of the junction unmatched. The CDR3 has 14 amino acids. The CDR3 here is CASSVAGGTGELFF. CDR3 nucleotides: TGTGCCAGCAGTGTCGCGGGGGGAACCGGGGAGCTGTTTTTT.

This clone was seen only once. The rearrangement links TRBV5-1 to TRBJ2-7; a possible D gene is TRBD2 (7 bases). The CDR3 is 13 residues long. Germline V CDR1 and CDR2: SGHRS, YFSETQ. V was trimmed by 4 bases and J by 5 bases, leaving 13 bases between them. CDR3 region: CASSDGGGDEQYF. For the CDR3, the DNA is TGCGCCAGCAGCGACGGAGGGGGGGACGAGCAGTACTTC.